The 9 T cell receptor beta chains below all came from one sample that was sequenced in a study of blood T cell repertoires in COVID-19. Repertoires were generated with immunoSEQ multiplex PCR, while TCRdb's copy carries only in-frame clones and drops some. Here the sample spans about 100,000 clones, 70% to 90% being singletons. The sequencing sample was made of PBMCs or T cells enriched from blood (not recorded which). The receptor source for this set is a woman aged 50 to 60 who had recovered from COVID-19.

The genes are TRBV28 and TRBJ2-7; D gene uncertain. Trimming took 6 bases from V and 3 from J, leaving 9 bases between them. The CDR3 runs 12 residues. From germline, CDR1 is MDHEN and CDR2 SYDVKM. The CDR3 sequence is CASSANFYEQYF. DNA of the CDR3: TGTGCCAGCAGCGCAAACTTCTACGAGCAGTACTTC.

Here the CDR3 reads CASSEYDSNTGELFF. The CDR3 DNA reads as TGCGCCAGCAGTGAGTACGACTCCAACACCGGGGAGCTGTTTTTT. The genes are TRBV10-1 and TRBJ2-2; no clear D. CDR1 and CDR2 (germline): WNHNN, SYGVQD (reference sequence). Trimming pared 1 base from V and 2 bases from J, leaving 8 bases between. This CDR3 spans 15 amino acids.

The chain has TRBV19 and TRBJ2-3, with D uncertain. The CDR3 covers 14 residues. Trimming cost V 4 bases and J 6 bases, with 14 bases left between them. From germline, CDR1 is LNHDA and CDR2 SQIVND (reference sequence). CDR3 DNA sequence: TGTGCCAGTAGTACAGATCCCGTCCGGGATACGCAGTATTTT. Its translation is CASSTDPVRDTQYF.

The chain joins TRBV7-9 to TRBJ1-4; weak D call: TRBD1 (6 bases). Germline V CDR1 and CDR2: SEHNR, FQNEAQ (reference sequence). CDR3 length: 14 amino acids. V was shortened by 5 bases and J by 6 bases, with 13 bases between the two germline ends. The CDR3 DNA is TGTGCCAGCAGCCGAAGACAGGCATATGAAAAACTGTTTTTT. Its translation: CASSRRQAYEKLFF.

The chain links TRBV23-1 to TRBJ1-6; 11 positions match TRBD1. TRBV23-1 is designated an ORF whose function remains uncertain. The CDR3 has 23 amino acids. V shed 0 bases, J shed 2 bases, and the junction held 18 bases outside the gene matches. The CDR3 here is CASSQSSPHPADRGLAYNSPLHF. The CDR3 region has the DNA TGCGCCAGCAGTCAATCATCCCCACACCCCGCGGACAGGGGGCTCGCCTATAATTCACCCCTCCACTTT.

The chain is built from TRBV19 and TRBJ1-5; TRBD1 might be the D (5 bases). The CDR3 length is 15 residues. The germline gives CDR1 LNHDA, CDR2 SQIVND (reference sequence). V gave up 6 bases and J gave up 4 bases, with 16 bases separating them. The DNA of the CDR3 is TGTGCCAGTAGCGAGAACAGGTTTGGTAATCAGCCCCAGCATTTT. This encodes CASSENRFGNQPQHF.

This clone was seen only a few times. The rearrangement uses TRBV27 and TRBJ1-2, with D maybe TRBD1 (6 bases). V lost 1 base and J 5 bases, leaving 11 bases between the germline ends. This CDR3 comprises 14 residues. Per germline, CDR1 MNHEY and CDR2 SMNVEV (reference sequence). CDR3 region: CASSLYPGAYGYTF. The CDR3 coding sequence is TGTGCCAGCAGTTTATACCCAGGGGCGTATGGCTACACCTTC.

The chain couples TRBV19 to TRBJ2-3, with a possible D match to TRBD1 (5 bases). Trimming pared 5 bases from V and 0 bases from J, leaving 12 bases between. The CDR3 sequence is 15 residues long. Germline CDR1 reads LNHDA; CDR2 reads SQIVND (reference sequence). The CDR3 DNA reads as TGTGCCAGTAGTTCTCAGGCAGGGAGCACAGATACGCAGTATTTT. Amino acid sequence: CASSSQAGSTDTQYF.

CDR3 loop: CASTPLAGQETQYF. CDR3 DNA sequence: TGTGCCAGTACCCCCCTAGCGGGGCAAGAGACCCAGTACTTC. The chain recombines TRBV19 with TRBJ2-5, with TRBD2 matching over 9 bases. The trim removed 7 bases at V and 2 bases at J, leaving 5 bases unmatched. Germline CDR1 is LNHDA and CDR2 is SQIVND (reference sequence). The CDR3 totals 14 residues.